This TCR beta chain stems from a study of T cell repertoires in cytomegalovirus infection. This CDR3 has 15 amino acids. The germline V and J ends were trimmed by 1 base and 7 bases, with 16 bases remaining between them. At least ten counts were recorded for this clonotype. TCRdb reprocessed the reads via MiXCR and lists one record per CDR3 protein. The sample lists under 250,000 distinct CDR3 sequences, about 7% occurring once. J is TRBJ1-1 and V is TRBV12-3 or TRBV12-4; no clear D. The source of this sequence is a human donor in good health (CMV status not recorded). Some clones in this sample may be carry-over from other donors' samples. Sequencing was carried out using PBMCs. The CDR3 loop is CASSLGERVGVEAFF. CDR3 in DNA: TGTGCCAGCAGTTTAGGCGAACGGGTCGGGGTTGAAGCTTTCTTT.